This T cell receptor (beta chain) was sequenced for a study of T-cell memory formation after mild COVID-19. Study-level points and caveats: Prior to infection, memory already included some responding clones, suggesting cross-reactive memory joined. Clones that got smaller from day 15 to 85 had even CD4/CD8, while clones growing later tipped toward CD4+.

Germline V gives CDR1 SGHRS, CDR2 YFSETQ. The CDR3 has 16 residues. Losses at the gene ends were 6 bases for V and 4 bases for J; bases not matched to a gene: 12. This clonotype occurred a few times. Its antigen remains unidentified. Each CDR3 protein gets one entry after TCRdb re-called the 5' RACE reads with MiXCR. The sample records some 450,000 distinct CDR3 sequences, about 20% being singletons. This clonotype was obtained from a man aged 18 to 35 who had mild COVID-19 (a few samples of this study predate the infection). Cell type and time point are not known. The sequenced sample consisted of PBMCs or a T cell subset sorted from them (not recorded which). The chain links TRBV5-1 to TRBJ2-1; 8 bases line up with TRBD1. This chain's CDR3 is CASKLQGATEYNEQFF. The CDR3, as DNA: TGCGCCAGCAAACTCCAGGGGGCGACCGAATACAATGAGCAGTTCTTC.